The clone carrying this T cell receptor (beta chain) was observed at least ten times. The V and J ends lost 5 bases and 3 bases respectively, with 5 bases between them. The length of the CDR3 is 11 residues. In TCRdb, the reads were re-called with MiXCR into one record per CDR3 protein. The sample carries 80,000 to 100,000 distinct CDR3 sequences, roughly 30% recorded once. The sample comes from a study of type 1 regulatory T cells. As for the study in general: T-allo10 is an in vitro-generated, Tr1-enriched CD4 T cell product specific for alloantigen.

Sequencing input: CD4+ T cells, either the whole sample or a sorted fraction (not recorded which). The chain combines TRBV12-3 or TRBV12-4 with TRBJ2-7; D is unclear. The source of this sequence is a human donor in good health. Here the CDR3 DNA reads TGTGCCAGCAGTACCGGCTACGAGCAGTACTTC. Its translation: CASSTGYEQYF.